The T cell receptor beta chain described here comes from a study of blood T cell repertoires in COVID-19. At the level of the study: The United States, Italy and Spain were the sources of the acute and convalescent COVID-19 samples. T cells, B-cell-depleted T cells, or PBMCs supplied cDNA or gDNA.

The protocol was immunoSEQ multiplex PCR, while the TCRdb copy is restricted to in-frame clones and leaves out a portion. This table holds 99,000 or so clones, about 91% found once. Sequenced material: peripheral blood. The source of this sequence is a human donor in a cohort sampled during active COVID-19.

The CDR3 DNA follows: TGTGCCAGCAGCCAAGAATGGACAGCGCCAGTTTATGGCTACACCTTC. Encoded protein: CASSQEWTAPVYGYTF. The J gene is TRBJ1-2, the V gene TRBV4-2; D is perhaps TRBD1 (6 bases). With 0 bases removed from V and 5 bases from J, the gap between germline ends came to 16 bases. The CDR3 is made up of 16 amino acids. Per the germline V gene, CDR1 is LGHNA and CDR2 is YNFKEQ.